The source of this T cell receptor (beta chain) is a study of long-term antiretroviral therapy in people with HIV. Study-level background: In the earliest collections, sampling predates the 2015 immediate-ART recommendation by about a decade. Study-level results: When set beside controls, HIV repertoires had CDR3 length ranges that were narrower. Transplant-donor-level diversity was not reached after ART, though diversity increased.

Remarks on this clone: The antigen remains undetermined.

An immunoSEQ assay, version v3.0, was performed at survey level. Produced via immunoSEQ multiplex PCR; TCRdb's table is partial and in-frame only. Among roughly 17,000 clones listed, 85% to 95% were seen once. CDR3 length: 13 residues. CDR1 is MDHEN and CDR2 is SYDVKM in the germline V gene. V was trimmed by 4 bases and J by 7 bases, leaving 11 bases between them. The J gene is TRBJ2-1, the V gene TRBV28; possibly TRBD2 for D (7 bases). The specimen was unsorted PBMCs, collected around 10 years after starting antiretroviral therapy. The receptor was isolated from a man aged 30 to 45 with HIV. The CDR3 region is CASSWGGRNEQFF. The CDR3 DNA follows: TGTGCCAGCAGTTGGGGGGGCCGGAATGAGCAGTTCTTC.